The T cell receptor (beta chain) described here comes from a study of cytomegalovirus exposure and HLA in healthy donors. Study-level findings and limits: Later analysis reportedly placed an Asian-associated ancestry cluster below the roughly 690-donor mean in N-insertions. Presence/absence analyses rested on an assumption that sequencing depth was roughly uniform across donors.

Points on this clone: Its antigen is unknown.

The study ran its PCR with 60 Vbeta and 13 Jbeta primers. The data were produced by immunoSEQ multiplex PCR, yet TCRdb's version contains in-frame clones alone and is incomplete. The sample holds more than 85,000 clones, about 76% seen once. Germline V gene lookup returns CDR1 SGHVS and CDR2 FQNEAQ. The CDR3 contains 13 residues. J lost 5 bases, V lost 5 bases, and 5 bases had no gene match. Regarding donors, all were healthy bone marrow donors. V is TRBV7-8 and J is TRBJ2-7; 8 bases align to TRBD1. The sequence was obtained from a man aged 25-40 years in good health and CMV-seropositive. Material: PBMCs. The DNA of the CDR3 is TGTGCCAGCAGCCGCGACAGGGGTAACGAGCAGTACTTC. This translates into CASSRDRGNEQYF.